One sample yielded the 15 T cell receptor beta chains listed below, sequenced in a study of regulatory and conventional T cells in RAG deficiency. Genomic DNA came from blood conventional CD4+ T cells gated CD25-low CD127-high. Method: immunoSEQ multiplex PCR; TCRdb's copy keeps in-frame clones and lacks some. The top ten hold roughly 0.71% of the sample, which has some 22,000 clones, about 92% seen once. The same data also went into a second study, on regulatory T cells. From that paper: The primer mix had 52 TRBV and 13 TRBJ primers.

The sequencing input was CD4+ T cells sorted from blood. The receptors were sampled from a human donor in good health.

The chain employs TRBV29-1 and TRBJ1-5; 7 bases line up with TRBD1. Germline V gene lookup returns CDR1 SQVTM and CDR2 ANQGSEA. CDR3 length: 13 residues. The junction had 8 bases not matched to a gene; V was cut back by 5 bases and J by 7 bases. The CDR3 coding sequence is TGCAGCGTTTTATCGGCAGGGGGACAGCCCCAGCATTTT. Translated: CSVLSAGGQPQHF.

A single count supports this clone. The rearrangement uses TRBV7-6 and TRBJ2-5, with a possible D match to TRBD2 (5 bases). The CDR3 extends over 16 amino acids. V shed 5 bases and J shed 4 bases, with 20 bases lying between them. Germline V gene lookup returns CDR1 SGHVS and CDR2 FNYEAQ. CDR3 sequence (DNA): TGTGCCAGCAGCCCAAATAGCGACCCGGCGGTAGAGACCCAGTACTTC. Amino acid sequence: CASSPNSDPAVETQYF.

The chain recombines TRBV6-1 with TRBJ2-3; possible D gene TRBD1, 5 bases. This CDR3 is 14 amino acids long. V was trimmed by 4 bases and J by 6 bases, leaving 14 bases between them. The germline V gene has CDR1 MNHNS and CDR2 SASEGT. CDR3 nucleotides: TGTGCCAGCAGTGTGGGTCAGGGTTTCGATACGCAGTATTTT. This codes for CASSVGQGFDTQYF.

This clone was seen a handful of times. V is TRBV5-1 and J is TRBJ1-1, with a tentative D call TRBD1 (5 bases). The CDR3 contains 12 residues. The germline gives CDR1 SGHRS, CDR2 YFSETQ. Trimming removed 6 bases from V and 4 bases from J, with 10 bases in between. CDR3 in DNA: TGCGCCAGCACTGGGGGGAGCACTGAAGCTTTCTTT. It yields the protein CASTGGSTEAFF.

The chain recombines TRBV27 with TRBJ1-4, with unresolved D. Per the germline V gene, CDR1 is MNHEY and CDR2 is SMNVEV (reference sequence). This CDR3 is 13 amino acids long. V lost 6 bases and J lost 3, with 8 bases in between. For the CDR3, the DNA is TGTGCCAGCAGGGGAAACGCTAATGAAAAACTGTTTTTT. Protein sequence: CASRGNANEKLFF.

This clone was seen a single time. CDR3 nucleotides: TGTGCCAGCAGTGAATCGGCGGGGGTCTCCTACAATGAGCAGTTCTTC. Translated, it gives CASSESAGVSYNEQFF. The chain has TRBV6-1 and TRBJ2-1; 7 nucleotides match TRBD2. The CDR3 has 16 amino acids. Germline-derived CDR1 and CDR2 are MNHNS and SASEGT. V gave up 2 bases and J gave up 0 bases; unmatched junction bases: 4.

This clone was counted only a few times. The genes are TRBV20-1 and TRBJ1-1; D ambiguous. CDR1 DFQATT and CDR2 SNEGSKA come from the germline V gene (reference sequence). This CDR3 spans 11 amino acids. Trimming took off 1 base at V and 6 bases at J, with 6 bases between the two ends. As DNA, the CDR3 is TGCAGTGCTAGAGCACGAGCTGAAGCTTTCTTT. Its protein product is CSARARAEAFF.

The chain joins TRBV28 to TRBJ1-5, with D uncertain. Trimming took 3 bases from V and 0 from J, leaving 12 bases between them. Germline loops: CDR1 MDHEN, CDR2 SYDVKM. CDR3 length: 16 residues. Written as DNA, the CDR3 is TGTGCCAGCAGTTTCTTGTCTCTTAATAGCAATCAGCCCCAGCATTTT. Its translation is CASSFLSLNSNQPQHF.

This clone was seen once. In nucleotides, the CDR3 is TGTGCCTGGAGTGTACGGACGGGAGAGCAGTACTTC. This sequence encodes CAWSVRTGEQYF. The V gene is TRBV30, the J gene TRBJ2-7, with a possible D match to TRBD2 (5 bases). CDR1 is GTSNPN and CDR2 is SVGIG in the germline V gene (reference sequence). Between the trimmed V and J ends, which lost 0 bases and 7 bases, there was a span of 10 bases. CDR3 length equals 12 residues.

In the case of this clone: One end of the junction is discordant with germline, which a read error may explain. The rearrangement joins TRBV7-7 to TRBJ2-2; D might be TRBD1 or TRBD2, each matching 6 bases. The germline CDR1 and CDR2 sequences are SSHAT and FNYEAQ (reference sequence). The CDR3 has 13 residues. CDR3 residues: CASSRGPPGELFF. Written as DNA, the CDR3 is TGTGCTAGCAGCCGGGGGCCTCCCGGGGAGCTGTTTTTT.

V usage is TRBV5-3 and J usage is TRBJ2-1; D not resolved. TRBV5-3 is sorted into the ORF group, with uncertain function. This CDR3 has 11 amino acids. Trimming shortened V by 0 bases and J by 9 bases, and 4 bases separated the two germline ends. CDR3 sequence reads: CARSLASEQFF. CDR3 nucleotide sequence: TGTGCCAGAAGCTTGGCAAGTGAGCAGTTCTTC.

The rearrangement uses TRBV10-3 and TRBJ1-5; perhaps TRBD1 as D (5 bases). Germline CDR1 is ENHRY and CDR2 is SYGVKD. Trimming took off 4 bases at V and 6 bases at J, with 13 bases between the two ends. The length of the CDR3 is 14 residues. The CDR3 loop is CAISAGDVSQPQHF. The CDR3 bases are TGTGCCATCAGTGCGGGGGACGTTAGTCAGCCCCAGCATTTT.

The genes are TRBV9 and TRBJ2-5; D not resolved. The CDR3 consists of 13 residues. Germline values: CDR1 SGDLS, CDR2 YYNGEE. V was clipped by 3 bases and J by 5 bases, with 11 bases between them. The CDR3 region is CASSGKGWETQYF. CDR3 nucleotides: TGTGCCAGCAGCGGGAAGGGCTGGGAGACCCAGTACTTC.

The rearrangement joins TRBV7-2 to TRBJ2-7; 7 bases line up with TRBD1. The CDR3 runs to 15 residues. J was trimmed by 1 base and V by 2 bases; bases with no gene match: 5. Germline V gives CDR1 SGHTA, CDR2 FQGNSA. The CDR3 loop is CASSLIGTASYEQYF. The CDR3 DNA reads as TGTGCCAGCAGCTTAATCGGGACAGCGTCCTACGAGCAGTACTTC.

DNA for the CDR3: TGTGCCAGCAGCAAGGGCCAAGGGGGCACCGGCTATGGCTACACCTTC. This codes for CASSKGQGGTGYGYTF. The V gene is TRBV5-4, the J gene TRBJ1-2, with 7 bases lining up with TRBD1. From germline, CDR1 is SGHNT and CDR2 YYREEE (reference sequence). The CDR3 spans 16 residues. Germline trimming cut 4 bases from V and 4 bases from J; bases unmatched to any gene: 13.